This T cell receptor (beta chain) was sequenced in a study of cytomegalovirus exposure and HLA in healthy donors. Study-level information: HLA-typed donors were the source of approximately 85 million unique TCRs held in an early data release.

Regarding the study as a whole: By a later analysis, the bulk of CMV-associated TCR beta chains appeared HLA-restricted. Researchers reported that a few CMV-associated chains were confirmed in vitro as CMV antigen-specific. Sequencing likely caused a cluster of highly shared sequence variants.

PCR used 60 Vbeta primers and 13 Jbeta primers. Data came from immunoSEQ multiplex PCR; TCRdb stores just in-frame clones and leaves some out. Of 150,000 or so clones listed, roughly 77% were seen once; the top ten hold 1%. The CDR3 extends over 16 amino acids. The J segment lost 5 bases and the V segment lost 4 bases, leaving 8 bases of the junction unmatched. Germline V gene sequence: CDR1 LGHNA, CDR2 YNFKEQ. As concerns this clone: Its antigen is unidentified.

What was sequenced was PBMCs. The chain carries TRBV4-2 and TRBJ2-2; TRBD1 matches 9 bases. This sequence was found in a woman aged 45-59 years in good health and CMV-seropositive. CDR3 sequence (DNA): TGTGCCAGCAGCCCTAGAAGAGGACAGGGGACCGGGGAGCTGTTTTTT. Encoded protein: CASSPRRGQGTGELFF.